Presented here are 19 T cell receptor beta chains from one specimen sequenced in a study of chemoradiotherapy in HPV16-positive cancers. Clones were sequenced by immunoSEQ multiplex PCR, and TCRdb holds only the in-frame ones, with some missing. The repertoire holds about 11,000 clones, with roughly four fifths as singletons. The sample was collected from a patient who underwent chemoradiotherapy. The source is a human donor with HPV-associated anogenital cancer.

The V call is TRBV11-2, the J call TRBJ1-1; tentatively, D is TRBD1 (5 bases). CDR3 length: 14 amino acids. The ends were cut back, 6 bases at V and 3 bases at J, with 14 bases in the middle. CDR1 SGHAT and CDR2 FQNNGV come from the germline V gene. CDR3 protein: CASRLGGLDTEAFF. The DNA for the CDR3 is TGTGCCAGCAGACTGGGGGGATTGGACACTGAAGCTTTCTTT.

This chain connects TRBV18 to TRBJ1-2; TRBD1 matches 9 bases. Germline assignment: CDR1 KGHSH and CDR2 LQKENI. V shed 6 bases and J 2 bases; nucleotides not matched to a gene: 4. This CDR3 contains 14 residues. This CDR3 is CASSPGTGNYGYTF. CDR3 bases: TGTGCCAGCTCCCCCGGGACAGGGAACTATGGCTACACCTTC.

CDR3 protein: CASSLPGQGISREQYF. In nucleotides, the CDR3 is TGCGCCAGCAGCTTGCCGGGACAGGGGATTTCGCGCGAGCAGTACTTC. The chain joins TRBV5-1 to TRBJ2-7; TRBD1 agrees at 10 bases. The CDR3 totals 16 residues. Trimming at V came to 1 base and at J to 6 bases, leaving 10 bases not matched to a gene. The germline V gene encodes CDR1 SGHRS and CDR2 YFSETQ.

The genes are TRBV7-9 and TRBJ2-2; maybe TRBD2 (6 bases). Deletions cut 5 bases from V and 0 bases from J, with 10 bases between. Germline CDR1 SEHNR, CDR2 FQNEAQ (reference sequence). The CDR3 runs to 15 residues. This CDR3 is CASSLGLTNTGELFF. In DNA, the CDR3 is TGTGCCAGCAGCCTGGGACTTACGAACACCGGGGAGCTGTTTTTT.

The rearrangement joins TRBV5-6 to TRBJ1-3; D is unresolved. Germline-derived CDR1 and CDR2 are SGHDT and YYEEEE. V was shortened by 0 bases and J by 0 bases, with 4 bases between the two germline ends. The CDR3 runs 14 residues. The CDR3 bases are TGTGCCAGCAGCTTGGAAGGCTCTGGAAACACCATATATTTT. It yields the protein CASSLEGSGNTIYF.

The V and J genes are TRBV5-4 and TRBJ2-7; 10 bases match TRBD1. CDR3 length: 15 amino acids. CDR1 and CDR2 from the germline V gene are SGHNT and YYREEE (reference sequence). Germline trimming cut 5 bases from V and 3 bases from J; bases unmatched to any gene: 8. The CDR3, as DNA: TGTGCCAGCAGTCAGGGACAGGGGAATATCTACGAGCAGTACTTC. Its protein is CASSQGQGNIYEQYF.

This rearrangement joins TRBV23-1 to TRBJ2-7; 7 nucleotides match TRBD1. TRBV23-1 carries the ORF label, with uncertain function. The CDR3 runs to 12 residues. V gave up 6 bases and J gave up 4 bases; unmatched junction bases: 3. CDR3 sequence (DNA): TGCGCCAGCAGGGGACAGAGTTACGAGCAGTACTTC. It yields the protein CASRGQSYEQYF.

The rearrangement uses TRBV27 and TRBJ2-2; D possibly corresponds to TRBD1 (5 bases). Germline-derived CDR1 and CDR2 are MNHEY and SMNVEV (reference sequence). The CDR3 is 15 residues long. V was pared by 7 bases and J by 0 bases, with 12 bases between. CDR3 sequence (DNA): TGTGCCAGCACGAGGCAGGGCGCGAACACCGGGGAGCTGTTTTTT. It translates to CASTRQGANTGELFF.

The CDR3 protein is CASSPNTGGSTEAFF. The CDR3 DNA reads as TGCGCCAGCAGCCCGAATACAGGGGGCAGCACTGAAGCTTTCTTT. The chain links TRBV5-1 to TRBJ1-1; 9 nucleotides match TRBD1. Germline CDR1 and CDR2: SGHRS and YFSETQ. V was pared by 4 bases and J by 4 bases, with 8 bases of the junction left unmatched. CDR3 length equals 15 residues.

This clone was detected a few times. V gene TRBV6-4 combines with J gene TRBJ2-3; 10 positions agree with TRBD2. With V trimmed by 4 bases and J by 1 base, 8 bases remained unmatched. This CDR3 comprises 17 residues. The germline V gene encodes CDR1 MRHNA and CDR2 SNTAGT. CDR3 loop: CASSADASGRGTDTQYF. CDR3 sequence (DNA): TGTGCCAGCAGTGCCGACGCTAGCGGGAGAGGCACAGATACGCAGTATTTT.

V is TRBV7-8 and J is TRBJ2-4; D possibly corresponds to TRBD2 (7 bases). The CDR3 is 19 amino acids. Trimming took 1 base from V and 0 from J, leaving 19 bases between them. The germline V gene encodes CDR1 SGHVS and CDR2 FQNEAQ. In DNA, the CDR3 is TGTGCCAGCAGCTTAGGGGGGGGCATCTCAGGGGTAGCCAAAAACATTCAGTACTTC. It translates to CASSLGGGISGVAKNIQYF.

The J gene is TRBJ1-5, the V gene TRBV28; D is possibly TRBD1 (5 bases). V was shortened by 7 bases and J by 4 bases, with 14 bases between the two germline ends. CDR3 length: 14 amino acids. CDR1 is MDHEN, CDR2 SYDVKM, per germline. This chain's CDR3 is CASKGPGQNQPQHF. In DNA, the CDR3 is TGTGCCAGCAAGGGGCCAGGCCAAAATCAGCCCCAGCATTTT.

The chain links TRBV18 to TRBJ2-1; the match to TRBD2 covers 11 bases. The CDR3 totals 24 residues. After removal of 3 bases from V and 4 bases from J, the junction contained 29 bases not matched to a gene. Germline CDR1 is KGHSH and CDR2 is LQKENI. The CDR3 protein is CASSPQRRSSGRARLQSKYNEQFF. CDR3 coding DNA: TGTGCCAGCTCACCCCAACGCAGAAGTAGCGGGAGGGCCCGTTTGCAATCAAAGTACAATGAGCAGTTCTTC.

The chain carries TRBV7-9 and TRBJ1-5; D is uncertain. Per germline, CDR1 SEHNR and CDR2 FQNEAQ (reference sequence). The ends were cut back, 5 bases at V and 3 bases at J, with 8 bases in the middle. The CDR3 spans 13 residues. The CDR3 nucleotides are TGTGCCAGCAGCCACGACAACAATCAGCCCCAGCATTTT. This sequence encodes CASSHDNNQPQHF.

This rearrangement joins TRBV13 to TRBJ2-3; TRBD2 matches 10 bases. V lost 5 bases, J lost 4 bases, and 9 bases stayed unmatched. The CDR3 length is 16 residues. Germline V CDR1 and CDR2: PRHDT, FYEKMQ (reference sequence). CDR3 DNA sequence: TGTGCCAGCAGCCACTACTCGGGGACTAGCGCAGATACGCAGTATTTT. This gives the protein CASSHYSGTSADTQYF.

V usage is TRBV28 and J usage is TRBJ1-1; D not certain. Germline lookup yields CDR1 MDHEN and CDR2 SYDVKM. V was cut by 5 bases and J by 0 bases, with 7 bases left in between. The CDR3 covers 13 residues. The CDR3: CASSPQLNTEAFF. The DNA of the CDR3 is TGTGCCAGCAGTCCACAGTTGAACACTGAAGCTTTCTTT.

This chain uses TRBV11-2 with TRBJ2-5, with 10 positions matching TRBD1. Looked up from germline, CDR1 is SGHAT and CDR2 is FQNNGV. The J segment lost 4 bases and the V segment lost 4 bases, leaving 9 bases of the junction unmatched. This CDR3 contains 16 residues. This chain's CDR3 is CASSSIRQGAGETQYF. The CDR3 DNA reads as TGTGCCAGCAGCTCCATCCGACAGGGGGCCGGAGAGACCCAGTACTTC.

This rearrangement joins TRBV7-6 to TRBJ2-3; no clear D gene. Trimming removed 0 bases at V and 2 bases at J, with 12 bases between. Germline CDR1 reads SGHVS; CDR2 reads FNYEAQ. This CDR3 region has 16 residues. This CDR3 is CASSLAPGGITDTQYF. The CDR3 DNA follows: TGTGCCAGCAGCTTAGCGCCAGGTGGGATCACAGATACGCAGTATTTT.

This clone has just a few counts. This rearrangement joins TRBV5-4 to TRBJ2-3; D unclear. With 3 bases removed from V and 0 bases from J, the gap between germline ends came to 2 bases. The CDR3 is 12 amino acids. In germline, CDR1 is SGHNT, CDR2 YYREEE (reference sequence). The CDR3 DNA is TGTGCCAGCAGCTCCAGCACAGATACGCAGTATTTT. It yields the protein CASSSSTDTQYF.